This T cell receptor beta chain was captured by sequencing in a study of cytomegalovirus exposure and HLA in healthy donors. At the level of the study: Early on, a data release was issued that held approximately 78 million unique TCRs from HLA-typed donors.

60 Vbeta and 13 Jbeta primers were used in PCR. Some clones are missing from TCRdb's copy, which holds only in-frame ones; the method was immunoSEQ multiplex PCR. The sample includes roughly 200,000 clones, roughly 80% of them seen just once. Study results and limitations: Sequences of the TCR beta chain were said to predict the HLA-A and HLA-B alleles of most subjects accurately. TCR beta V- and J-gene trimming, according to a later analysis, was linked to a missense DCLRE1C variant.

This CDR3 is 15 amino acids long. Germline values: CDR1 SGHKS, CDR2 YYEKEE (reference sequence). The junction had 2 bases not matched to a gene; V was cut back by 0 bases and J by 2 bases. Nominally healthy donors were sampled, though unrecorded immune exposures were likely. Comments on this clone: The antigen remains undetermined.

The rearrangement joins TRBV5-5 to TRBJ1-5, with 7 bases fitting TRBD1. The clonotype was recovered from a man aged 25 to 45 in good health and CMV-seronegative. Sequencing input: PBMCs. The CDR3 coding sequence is TGTGCCAGCAGCTTGGGACAGGGAGGCAATCAGCCCCAGCATTTT. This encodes CASSLGQGGNQPQHF.